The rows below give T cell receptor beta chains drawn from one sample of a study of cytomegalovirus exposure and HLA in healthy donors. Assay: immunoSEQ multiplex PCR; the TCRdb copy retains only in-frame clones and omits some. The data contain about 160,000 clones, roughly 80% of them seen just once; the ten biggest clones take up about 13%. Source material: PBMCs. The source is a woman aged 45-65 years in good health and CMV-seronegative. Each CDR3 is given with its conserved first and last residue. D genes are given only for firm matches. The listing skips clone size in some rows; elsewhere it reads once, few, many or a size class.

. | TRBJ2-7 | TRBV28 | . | CASIAGAKDYEQYF | TGTGCCAGCATCGCGGGGGCGAAGGACTACGAGCAGTACTTC
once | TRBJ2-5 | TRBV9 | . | CASSVLVGAIETQYF | TGTGCCAGCAGCGTACTAGTGGGAGCTATAGAGACCCAGTACTTC
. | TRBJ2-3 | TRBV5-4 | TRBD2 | CASSGPGGSTDTQYF | TGTGCCAGCAGCGGGCCCGGGGGGAGCACAGATACGCAGTATTTT
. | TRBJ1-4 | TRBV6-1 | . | CASSRLEERREKLFF | TGTGCCAGCAGTCGTCTGGAGGAGAGGCGCGAAAAACTGTTTTTT
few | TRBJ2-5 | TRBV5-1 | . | CASSLAGMGSGETQYF | TGCGCCAGCAGCTTGGCCGGTATGGGCAGTGGAGAGACCCAGTACTTC
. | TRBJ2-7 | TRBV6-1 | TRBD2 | CASSEMVLAGLYEQYF | TGTGCCAGCAGTGAAATGGTACTAGCGGGGCTCTACGAGCAGTACTTC
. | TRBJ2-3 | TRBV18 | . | CASSPWGGGTDTQYF | TGTGCCAGCTCACCTTGGGGGGGCGGCACAGATACGCAGTATTTT
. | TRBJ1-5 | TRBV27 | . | CASSLGTSGTVQHF | TGTGCCAGCAGTTTAGGCACCTCCGGGACTGTTCAACATTTT
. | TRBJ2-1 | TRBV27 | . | CASSSPALVRPYNEQFF | TGTGCCAGCAGTTCCCCAGCCCTAGTCCGCCCCTACAATGAGCAGTTCTTC
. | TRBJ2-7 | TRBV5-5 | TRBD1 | CASSLGQQGNRQYF | TGTGCCAGCAGCTTGGGACAACAGGGGAACCGGCAGTACTTC
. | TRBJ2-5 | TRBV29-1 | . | CSVGQSVGETQYF | TGCAGCGTAGGACAGTCGGTAGGGGAGACCCAGTACTTC
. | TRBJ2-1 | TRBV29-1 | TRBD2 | CSTQSGNTAEQFF | TGCAGCACTCAGAGCGGGAACACGGCTGAGCAGTTCTTC
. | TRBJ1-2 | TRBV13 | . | CASSFTGTNYGYTF | TGTGCCAGCAGCTTTACAGGGACTAACTATGGCTACACCTTC
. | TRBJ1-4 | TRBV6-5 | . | CASSYSSGAGEKLFF | TGTGCCAGCAGTTACTCGTCAGGGGCGGGTGAAAAACTGTTTTTT
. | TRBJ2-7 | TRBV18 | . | CASSPSGGLRIEQYF | TGTGCCAGCTCACCATCCGGGGGTCTACGTATCGAGCAGTACTTC
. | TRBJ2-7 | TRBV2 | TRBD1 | CASRADRTYEQYF | TGTGCCAGCAGAGCGGACAGGACCTACGAGCAGTACTTC
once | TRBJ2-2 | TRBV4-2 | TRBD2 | CASSQAPLAGGSTGELFF | TGTGCCAGCAGCCAAGCCCCTCTAGCGGGGGGTTCCACCGGGGAGCTGTTTTTT
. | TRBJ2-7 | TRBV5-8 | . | CASSLGGSVYEQYF | TGTGCCAGCAGCTTAGGTGGGAGCGTATACGAGCAGTACTTC
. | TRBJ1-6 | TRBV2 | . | CASRARVGDSPLHF | TGTGCCAGCAGAGCCCGAGTGGGCGATTCACCCCTCCACTTT
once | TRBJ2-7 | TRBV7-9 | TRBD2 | CASSPTGLAGAQEQYF | TGTGCCAGCAGCCCCACGGGACTAGCGGGAGCTCAGGAGCAGTACTTC
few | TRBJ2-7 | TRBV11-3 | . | CASSFGGGAHEQYF | TGTGCCAGCAGCTTCGGAGGGGGGGCCCACGAGCAGTACTTC
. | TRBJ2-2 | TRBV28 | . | CASSPRVGTGELFF | TGTGCCAGCAGTCCCAGGGTTGGCACCGGGGAGCTGTTTTTT
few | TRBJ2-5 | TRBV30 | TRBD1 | CAWSGTGGGETQYF | TGTGCCTGGAGCGGGACAGGGGGCGGAGAGACCCAGTACTTC
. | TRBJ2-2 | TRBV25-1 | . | CASSEYRSGELFF | TGTGCCAGCAGTGAATATCGGTCGGGGGAGCTGTTTTTT
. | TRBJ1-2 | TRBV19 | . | CASRRYEAESSYGYTF | TGTGCCAGTAGAAGGTACGAGGCAGAGAGTAGCTATGGCTACACCTTC
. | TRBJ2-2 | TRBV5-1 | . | CASSISGLDTGELFF | TGCGCCAGCAGCATCAGTGGTTTGGACACCGGGGAGCTGTTTTTT
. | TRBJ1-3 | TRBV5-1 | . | CASSLGPGGNTIYF | TGCGCCAGCAGCTTGGGTCCAGGAGGAAACACCATATATTTT
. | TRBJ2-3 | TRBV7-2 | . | CASRSGPGSADTQYF | TGTGCCAGCAGATCCGGTCCTGGGAGTGCAGATACGCAGTATTTT
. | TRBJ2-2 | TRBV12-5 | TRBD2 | CASGSAAGGTGELFF | TGTGCTAGTGGTTCAGCGGCGGGGGGGACCGGGGAGCTGTTTTTT
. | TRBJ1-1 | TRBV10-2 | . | CASRLNREDTEAFF | TGCGCCAGCAGGCTTAACAGGGAAGACACTGAAGCTTTCTTT
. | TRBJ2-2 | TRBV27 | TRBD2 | CASSWEGNTGELFF | TGTGCCAGCAGTTGGGAGGGGAACACCGGGGAGCTGTTTTTT
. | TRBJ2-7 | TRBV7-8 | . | CASSGGSGYEQYF | TGTGCCAGCAGCGGGGGTAGCGGCTACGAGCAGTACTTC
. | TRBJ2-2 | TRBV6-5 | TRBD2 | CASRGGSNTGELFF | TGTGCCAGCAGGGGCGGGAGTAACACCGGGGAGCTGTTTTTT
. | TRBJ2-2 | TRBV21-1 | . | CASSRWEVLSLATNTGELFF | TGTGCCAGCAGCCGCTGGGAGGTTTTGAGCCTTGCGACGAACACCGGGGAGCTGTTTTTT
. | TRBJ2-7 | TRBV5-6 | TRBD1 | CASSLDRTGGDEQYF | TGTGCCAGCAGCTTGGATAGGACAGGGGGCGACGAGCAGTACTTC
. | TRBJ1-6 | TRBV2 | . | CASSPGGFNNSPLHF | TGTGCCAGCTCCCCTGGGGGGTTTAATAATTCACCCCTCCACTTT
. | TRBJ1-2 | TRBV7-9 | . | CASNPGPNSEGYTF | TGTGCCAGCAACCCAGGGCCCAATTCGGAGGGCTACACCTTC
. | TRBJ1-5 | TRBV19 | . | CASSGGFRSLPQHF | TGTGCCAGTAGTGGGGGGTTCCGCTCATTGCCCCAGCATTTT